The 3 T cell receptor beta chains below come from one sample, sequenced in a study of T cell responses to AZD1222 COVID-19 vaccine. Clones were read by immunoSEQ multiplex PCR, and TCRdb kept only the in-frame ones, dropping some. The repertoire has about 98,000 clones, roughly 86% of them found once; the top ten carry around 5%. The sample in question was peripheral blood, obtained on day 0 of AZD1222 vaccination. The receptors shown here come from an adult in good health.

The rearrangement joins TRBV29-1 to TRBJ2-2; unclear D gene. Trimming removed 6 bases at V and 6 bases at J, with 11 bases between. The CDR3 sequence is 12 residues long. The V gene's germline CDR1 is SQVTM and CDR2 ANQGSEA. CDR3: CSVALWSGELFF. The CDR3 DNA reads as TGCAGCGTCGCCTTATGGTCCGGGGAGCTGTTTTTT.

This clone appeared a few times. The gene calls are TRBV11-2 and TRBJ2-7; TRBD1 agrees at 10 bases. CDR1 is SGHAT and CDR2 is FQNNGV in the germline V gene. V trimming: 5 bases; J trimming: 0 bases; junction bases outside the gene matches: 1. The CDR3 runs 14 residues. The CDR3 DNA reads TGTGCCAGCAGCAGGACAGGGGGCTCCTACGAGCAGTACTTC. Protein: CASSRTGGSYEQYF.

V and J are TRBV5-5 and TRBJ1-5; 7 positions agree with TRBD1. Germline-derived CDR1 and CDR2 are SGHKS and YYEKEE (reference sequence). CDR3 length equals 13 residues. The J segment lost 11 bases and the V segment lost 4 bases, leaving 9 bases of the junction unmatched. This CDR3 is CASSSGGGQSQHF. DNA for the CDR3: TGTGCCAGCAGCAGTGGTGGGGGACAGTCCCAGCATTTT.